This TCR beta chain is from a study of blood T cell repertoires in COVID-19. At the level of the study: The United States, Italy and Spain supplied acute and convalescent COVID-19 samples.

All enrollees were roughly 18 to 90 years old and from about 24 US areas. Measured with immunoSEQ multiplex PCR; TCRdb has only the in-frame clones, and not every one. The table has some 250,000 clones, over 80% seen once. What was sequenced was PBMCs or T cells enriched from blood (not recorded which). The sequence was collected from a human donor in a cohort exposed to, infected with or recovered from COVID-19 (not recorded which). The donor label of this sample is uncertain.

CDR3 sequence: CASSQEVTSGVSTIQYF. The CDR3 DNA follows: TGCGCCAGCAGCCAAGAAGTAACTAGCGGGGTATCGACCATTCAGTACTTC. The V gene is TRBV4-1, the J gene TRBJ2-4; 10 bases map to TRBD2. J lost 9 bases, V lost 0 bases, and 11 bases had no gene match. The CDR3 runs to 17 residues. Germline-derived CDR1 and CDR2 are MGHRA and YSYEKL.